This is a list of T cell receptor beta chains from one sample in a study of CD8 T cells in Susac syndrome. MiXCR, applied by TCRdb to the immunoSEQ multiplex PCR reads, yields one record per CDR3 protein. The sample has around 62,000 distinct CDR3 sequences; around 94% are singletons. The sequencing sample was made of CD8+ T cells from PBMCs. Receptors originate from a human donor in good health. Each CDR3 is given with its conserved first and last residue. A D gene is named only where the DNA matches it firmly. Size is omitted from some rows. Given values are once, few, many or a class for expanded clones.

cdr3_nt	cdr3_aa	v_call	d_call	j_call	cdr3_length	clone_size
TGTGCCAGCAGCACGGGGCCCGGAAACACCATATATTTT	CASSTGPGNTIYF	TRBV11-1	NA	TRBJ1-3	13	NA
TGTGCCAGCAGCTACCCCGACGGACTTTGGGAGCAGTACTTC	CASSYPDGLWEQYF	TRBV7-9	NA	TRBJ2-7	14	NA
TGCAGCCTCCTTCTGGGCGGACAAGAGACCCAGTACTTC	CSLLLGGQETQYF	TRBV29-1	NA	TRBJ2-5	13	NA
TGTGCCAGCAGCTTCAGGGAAGCAGATACGCAGTATTTT	CASSFREADTQYF	TRBV7-6	NA	TRBJ2-3	13	NA
TGTGCCAGCAGTTTACTATTGAGCGGGGGGAATGAGCAGTTCTTC	CASSLLLSGGNEQFF	TRBV12-3/TRBV12-4	TRBD2	TRBJ2-1	15	NA
TGTGCCAGCAGCCTCCTCGGGACTTTAGAAAACACCATATATTTT	CASSLLGTLENTIYF	TRBV25-1	NA	TRBJ1-3	15	NA
TGTGCCAGTAGTACCCCTGCCTACCCCAGGGTTTCGAACACCGGGGAGCTGTTTTTT	CASSTPAYPRVSNTGELFF	TRBV19	NA	TRBJ2-2	19	NA
TGTGCCAGCAGCTTCCCGGGACCCGAAGAGACCCAGTACTTC	CASSFPGPEETQYF	TRBV7-9	NA	TRBJ2-5	14	NA
TGTGCCAGCAGTTTATTGGCTCTGAAAAACACCATATATTTT	CASSLLALKNTIYF	TRBV12-3/TRBV12-4	NA	TRBJ1-3	14	NA
TGTGCCAGCAGTTTGCCGTCAGGGGTCCCCACTTACGAGCAGTACTTC	CASSLPSGVPTYEQYF	TRBV28	NA	TRBJ2-7	16	NA
TGTGCCAGCATGGACCCCGGGGAGCTGTTTTTT	CASMDPGELFF	TRBV12-3/TRBV12-4	NA	TRBJ2-2	11	NA
TGTGCCAGCAGCCCGGGACAGGGCAATCCTGAAGCTTTCTTT	CASSPGQGNPEAFF	TRBV9	TRBD1	TRBJ1-1	14	NA
TGTGCCAGCTCAGGTGCTGGGACTGGAAACACCATATATTTT	CASSGAGTGNTIYF	TRBV27	NA	TRBJ1-3	14	NA
TGTGCCAGCAGTGAGGCAGCAGGGTACGAAAAACTGTTTTTT	CASSEAAGYEKLFF	TRBV6-1	NA	TRBJ1-4	14	NA
TGTGCCATCAGGGGGACAAAACAAGAGACCCAGTACTTC	CAIRGTKQETQYF	TRBV10-3	NA	TRBJ2-5	13	NA
TGTGCCAGCAGCTTGGGAGGACTTCTCAATGAGCAGTTCTTC	CASSLGGLLNEQFF	TRBV5-4	NA	TRBJ2-1	14	NA
TGTGCCAGCAGTTACCGCGGACAGGGACTTAATTCACCCCTCCACTTT	CASSYRGQGLNSPLHF	TRBV6-6	TRBD1	TRBJ1-6	16	NA
TGTGCCAGCAGCACCGGGGGACTAGCGGCGATCACCGGGGAGCTGTTTTTT	CASSTGGLAAITGELFF	TRBV7-9	TRBD2	TRBJ2-2	17	NA
TGTGCCAGCAGTTTCGGCGGGGGGGCCGCCGGGGAGCTGTTTTTT	CASSFGGGAAGELFF	TRBV27	TRBD2	TRBJ2-2	15	NA
TGCGCCAGCAGCCACACCAGTGCGACCTACGAGCAGTACTTC	CASSHTSATYEQYF	TRBV4-1	NA	TRBJ2-7	14	NA
TGTGCCAGCAGCTTAAGGCCCGATGAAAAACTGTTTTTT	CASSLRPDEKLFF	TRBV7-9	NA	TRBJ1-4	13	once
TGCAGCGTTGAACTTAGCGGGCGTGTGGAGCAGTTCTTC	CSVELSGRVEQFF	TRBV29-1	TRBD2	TRBJ2-1	13	NA
TGTGCCCGTAGCGGGGGGACTCGATCGACCGGGGAGCTGTTTTTT	CARSGGTRSTGELFF	TRBV30	TRBD2	TRBJ2-2	15	NA
TGTGCCAGCAGTTCCGAAGACTCCACTCTGAACACTGAAGCTTTCTTT	CASSSEDSTLNTEAFF	TRBV27	NA	TRBJ1-1	16	NA